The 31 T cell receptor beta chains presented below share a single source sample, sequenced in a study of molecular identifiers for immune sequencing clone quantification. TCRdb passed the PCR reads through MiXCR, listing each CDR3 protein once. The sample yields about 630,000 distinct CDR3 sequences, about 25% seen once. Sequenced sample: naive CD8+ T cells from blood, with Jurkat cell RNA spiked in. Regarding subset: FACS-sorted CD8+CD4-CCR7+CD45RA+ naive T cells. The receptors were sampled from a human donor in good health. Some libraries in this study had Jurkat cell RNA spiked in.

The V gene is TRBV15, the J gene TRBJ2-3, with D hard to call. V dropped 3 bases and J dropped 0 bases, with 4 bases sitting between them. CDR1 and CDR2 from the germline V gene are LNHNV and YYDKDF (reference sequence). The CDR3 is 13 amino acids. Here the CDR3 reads CATSRVSTDTQYF. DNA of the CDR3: TGTGCCACCAGCAGGGTGAGCACAGATACGCAGTATTTT.

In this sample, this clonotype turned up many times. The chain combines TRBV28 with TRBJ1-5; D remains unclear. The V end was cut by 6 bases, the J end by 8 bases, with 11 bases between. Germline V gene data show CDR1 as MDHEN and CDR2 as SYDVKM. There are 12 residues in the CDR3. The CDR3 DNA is TGTGCCAGCAGCCCAGGATTTGAGCCCCAGCATTTT. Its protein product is CASSPGFEPQHF.

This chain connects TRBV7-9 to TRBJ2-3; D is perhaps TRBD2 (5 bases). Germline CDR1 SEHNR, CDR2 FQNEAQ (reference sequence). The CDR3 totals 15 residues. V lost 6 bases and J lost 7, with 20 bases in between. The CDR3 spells CASRGASLPPYTQYF. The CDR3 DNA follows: TGTGCCAGCAGGGGAGCTAGCCTTCCCCCATATACGCAGTATTTT.

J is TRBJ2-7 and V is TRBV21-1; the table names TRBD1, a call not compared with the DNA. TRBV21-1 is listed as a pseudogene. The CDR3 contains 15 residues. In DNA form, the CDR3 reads TGTGCCAGCAGCTTCCGGGTAGAAGGGTTTTACGAGCAGTACTTC. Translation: CASSFRVEGFYEQYF.

The CDR3 here is CASSVFQVFYEQYF. CDR3 DNA sequence: TGTGCCAGCAGCGTTTTTCAGGTATTCTACGAGCAGTACTTC. The V call is TRBV6-2 or TRBV6-3, the J call TRBJ2-7; no definite D call. This CDR3 spans 14 amino acids. Trimming took 6 bases from V and 3 from J, leaving 15 bases between them. Germline V gives CDR1 MNHEY, CDR2 SVGEGT.

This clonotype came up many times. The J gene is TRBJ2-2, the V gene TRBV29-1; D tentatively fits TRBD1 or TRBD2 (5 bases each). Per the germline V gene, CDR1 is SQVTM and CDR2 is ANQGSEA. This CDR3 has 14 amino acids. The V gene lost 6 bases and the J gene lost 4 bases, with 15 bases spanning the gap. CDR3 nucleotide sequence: TGCAGCGTCGCCGGGACGGCGAGCACCGGGGAGCTGTTTTTT. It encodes CSVAGTASTGELFF.

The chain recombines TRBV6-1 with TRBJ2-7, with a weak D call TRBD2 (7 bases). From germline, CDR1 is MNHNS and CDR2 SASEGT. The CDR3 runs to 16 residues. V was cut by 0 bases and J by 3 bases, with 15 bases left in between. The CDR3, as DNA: TGTGCCAGCAGTGAAGCGGGAGGGGGGGCAGACTACGAGCAGTACTTC. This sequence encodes CASSEAGGGADYEQYF.

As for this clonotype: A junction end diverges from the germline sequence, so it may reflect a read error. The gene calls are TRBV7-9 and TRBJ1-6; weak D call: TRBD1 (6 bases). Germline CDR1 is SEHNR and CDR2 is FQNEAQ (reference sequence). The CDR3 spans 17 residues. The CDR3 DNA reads TGTGTCAGCAGCGGGGGCATTCGCGCGTTCGATAATTCACCCCTCCACTTT. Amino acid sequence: CVSSGGIRAFDNSPLHF.

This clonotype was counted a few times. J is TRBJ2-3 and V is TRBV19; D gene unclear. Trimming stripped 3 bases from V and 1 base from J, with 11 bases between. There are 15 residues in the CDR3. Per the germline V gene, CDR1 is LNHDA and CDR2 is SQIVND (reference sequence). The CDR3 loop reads CASSMRWDRTDTQYF. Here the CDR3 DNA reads TGTGCCAGTAGTATGAGGTGGGATCGCACAGATACGCAGTATTTT.

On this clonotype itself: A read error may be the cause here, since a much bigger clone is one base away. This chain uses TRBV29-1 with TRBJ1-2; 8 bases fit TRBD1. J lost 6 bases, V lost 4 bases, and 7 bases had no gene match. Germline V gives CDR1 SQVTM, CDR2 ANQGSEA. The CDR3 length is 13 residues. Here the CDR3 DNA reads TGCAGCGTTGCGCCGGGACAGGTCCATGGCTACACCTTC. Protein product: CSVAPGQVHGYTF.

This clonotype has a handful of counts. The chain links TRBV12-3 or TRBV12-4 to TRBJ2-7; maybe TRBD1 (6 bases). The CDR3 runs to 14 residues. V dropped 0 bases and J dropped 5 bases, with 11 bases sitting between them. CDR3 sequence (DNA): TGTGCCAGCAGTTTAGCTATACAGGGTGACGAGCAGTACTTC. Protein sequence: CASSLAIQGDEQYF.

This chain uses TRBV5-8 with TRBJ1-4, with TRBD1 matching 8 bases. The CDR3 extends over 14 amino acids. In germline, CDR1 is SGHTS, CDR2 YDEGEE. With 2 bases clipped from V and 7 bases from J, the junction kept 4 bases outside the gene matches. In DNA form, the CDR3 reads TGTGCCAGCAGCTTTGCGACAGGGGTTGAAAAACTGTTTTTT. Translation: CASSFATGVEKLFF.

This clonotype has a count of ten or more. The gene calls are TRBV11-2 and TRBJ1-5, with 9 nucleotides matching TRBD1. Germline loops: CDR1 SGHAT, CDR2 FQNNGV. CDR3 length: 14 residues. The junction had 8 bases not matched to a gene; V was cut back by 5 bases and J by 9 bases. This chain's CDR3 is CASSTGQGTLPQHF. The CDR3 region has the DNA TGTGCCAGCAGCACAGGACAGGGGACTTTGCCCCAGCATTTT. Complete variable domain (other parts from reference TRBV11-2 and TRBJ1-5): EAGVAQSPRYKIIEKRQSVAFWCNPISGHATLYWYQQILGQGPKLLIQFQNNGVVDDSQLPKDRFSAERLKGVDSTLKIQPAKLEDSAVYLCASSTGQGTLPQHFGDGTRLSIL.

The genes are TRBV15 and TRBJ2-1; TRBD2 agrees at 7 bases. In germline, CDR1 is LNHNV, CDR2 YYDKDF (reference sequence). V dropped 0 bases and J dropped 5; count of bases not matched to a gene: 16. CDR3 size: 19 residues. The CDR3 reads CATSRDHPFSGTNNNEQFF. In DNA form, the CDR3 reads TGTGCCACCAGCAGAGACCATCCATTTTCCGGGACTAATAACAATGAGCAGTTCTTC.

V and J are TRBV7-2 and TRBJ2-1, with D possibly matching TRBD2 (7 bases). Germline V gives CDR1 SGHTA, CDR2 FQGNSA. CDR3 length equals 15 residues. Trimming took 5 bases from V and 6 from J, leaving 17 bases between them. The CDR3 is CASSPWGGEGNEQFF. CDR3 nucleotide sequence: TGTGCCAGCAGCCCCTGGGGGGGCGAGGGCAATGAGCAGTTCTTC.

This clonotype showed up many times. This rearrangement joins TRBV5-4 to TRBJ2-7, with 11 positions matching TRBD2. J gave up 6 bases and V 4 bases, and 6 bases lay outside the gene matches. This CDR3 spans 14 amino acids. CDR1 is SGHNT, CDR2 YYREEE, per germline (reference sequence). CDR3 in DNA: TGTGCCAGCAGCGTTACTAGCGGGAGCGTCGAGCAGTACTTC. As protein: CASSVTSGSVEQYF.

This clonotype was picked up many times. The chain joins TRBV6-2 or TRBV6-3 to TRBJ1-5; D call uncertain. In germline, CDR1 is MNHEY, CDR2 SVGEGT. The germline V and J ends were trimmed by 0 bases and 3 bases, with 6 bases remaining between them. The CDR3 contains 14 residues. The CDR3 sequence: CASSYSKFNQPQHF. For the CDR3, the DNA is TGTGCCAGCAGTTACTCGAAATTCAATCAGCCCCAGCATTTT.

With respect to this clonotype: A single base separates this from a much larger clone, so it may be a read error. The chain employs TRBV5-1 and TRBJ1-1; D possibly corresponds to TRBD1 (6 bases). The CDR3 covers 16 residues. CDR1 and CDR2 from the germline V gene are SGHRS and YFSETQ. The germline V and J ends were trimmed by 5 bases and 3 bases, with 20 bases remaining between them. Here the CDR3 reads CASSSGAVFMYTEAFF. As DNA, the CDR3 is TGCGCCAGCAGTTCAGGGGCCGTATTTATGTACACTGAAGCTTTCTTT.

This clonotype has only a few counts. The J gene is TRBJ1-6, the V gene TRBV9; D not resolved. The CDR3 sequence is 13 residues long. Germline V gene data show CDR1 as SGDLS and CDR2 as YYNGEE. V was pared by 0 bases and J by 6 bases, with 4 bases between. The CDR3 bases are TGTGCCAGCAGCGTAGCGTCTAATTCACCCCTCCACTTT. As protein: CASSVASNSPLHF.

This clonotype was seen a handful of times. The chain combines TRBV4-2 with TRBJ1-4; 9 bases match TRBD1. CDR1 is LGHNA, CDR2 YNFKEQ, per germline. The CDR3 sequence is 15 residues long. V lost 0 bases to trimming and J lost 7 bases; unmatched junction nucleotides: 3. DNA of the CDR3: TGTGCCAGCAGCCAAGAGGAGACAGGGGGTGAAAAACTGTTTTTT. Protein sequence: CASSQEETGGEKLFF.

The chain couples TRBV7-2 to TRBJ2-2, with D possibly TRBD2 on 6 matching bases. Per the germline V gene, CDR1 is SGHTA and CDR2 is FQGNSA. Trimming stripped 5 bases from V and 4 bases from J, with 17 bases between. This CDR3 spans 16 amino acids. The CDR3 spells CASSPPPGRGTGELFF. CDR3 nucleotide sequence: TGTGCCAGCAGCCCCCCCCCGGGGCGGGGCACCGGGGAGCTGTTTTTT.

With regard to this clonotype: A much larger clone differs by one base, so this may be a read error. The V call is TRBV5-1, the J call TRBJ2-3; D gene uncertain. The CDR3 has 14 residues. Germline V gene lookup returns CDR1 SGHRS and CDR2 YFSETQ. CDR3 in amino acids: CASSLVAAWDTRYF. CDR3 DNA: TGCGCCAGCAGCTTGGTTGCGGCCTGGGATACGCGGTATTTT.

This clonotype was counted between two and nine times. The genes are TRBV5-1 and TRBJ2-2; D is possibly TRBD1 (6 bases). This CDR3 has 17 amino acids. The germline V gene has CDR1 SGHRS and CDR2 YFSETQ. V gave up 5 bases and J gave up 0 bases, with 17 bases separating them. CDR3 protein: CASSPRQGRPNTGELFF. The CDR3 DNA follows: TGCGCCAGCAGTCCTCGGCAGGGGCGACCGAACACCGGGGAGCTGTTTTTT.

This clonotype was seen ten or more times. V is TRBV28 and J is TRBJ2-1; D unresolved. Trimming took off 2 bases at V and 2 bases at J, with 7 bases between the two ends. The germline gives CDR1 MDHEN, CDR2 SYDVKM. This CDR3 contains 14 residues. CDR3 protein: CASSLGGAYNEQFF. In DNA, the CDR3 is TGTGCCAGCAGTTTAGGTGGGGCCTACAATGAGCAGTTCTTC.

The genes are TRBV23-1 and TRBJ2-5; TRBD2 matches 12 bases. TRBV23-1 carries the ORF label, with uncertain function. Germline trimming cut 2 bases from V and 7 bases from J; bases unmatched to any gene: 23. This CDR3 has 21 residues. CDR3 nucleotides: TGCGCCAGCAGTCAAGAAGCACCCCTCCTAGCGGGGGGGCCCTCGGATGCGACCCAGTACTTC. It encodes CASSQEAPLLAGGPSDATQYF.

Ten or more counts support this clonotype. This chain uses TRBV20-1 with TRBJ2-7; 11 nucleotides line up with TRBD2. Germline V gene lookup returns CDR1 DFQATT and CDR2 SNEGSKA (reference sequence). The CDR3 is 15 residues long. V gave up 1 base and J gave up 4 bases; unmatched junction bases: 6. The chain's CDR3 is CSARGGTSGLYEQYF. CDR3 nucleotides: TGCAGTGCTAGAGGGGGGACTAGCGGCCTATACGAGCAGTACTTC.

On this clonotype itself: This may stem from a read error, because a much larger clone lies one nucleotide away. This CDR3 reads CAGSPGGQGAYEQYF. DNA for the CDR3: TGTGCCGGCAGCCCAGGTGGCCAGGGGGCCTACGAGCAGTACTTC. V and J are TRBV7-9 and TRBJ2-7; 7 bases are a match to TRBD1. CDR1 SEHNR and CDR2 FQNEAQ come from the germline V gene (reference sequence). The length of the CDR3 is 15 residues.

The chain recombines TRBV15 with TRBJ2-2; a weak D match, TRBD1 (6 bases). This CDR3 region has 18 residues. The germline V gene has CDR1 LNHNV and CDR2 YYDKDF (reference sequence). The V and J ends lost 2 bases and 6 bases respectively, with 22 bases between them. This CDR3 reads CATSRLRRQGSSAGELFF. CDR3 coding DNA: TGTGCCACCAGCAGACTGAGGAGGCAGGGGTCGTCGGCCGGGGAGCTGTTTTTT.

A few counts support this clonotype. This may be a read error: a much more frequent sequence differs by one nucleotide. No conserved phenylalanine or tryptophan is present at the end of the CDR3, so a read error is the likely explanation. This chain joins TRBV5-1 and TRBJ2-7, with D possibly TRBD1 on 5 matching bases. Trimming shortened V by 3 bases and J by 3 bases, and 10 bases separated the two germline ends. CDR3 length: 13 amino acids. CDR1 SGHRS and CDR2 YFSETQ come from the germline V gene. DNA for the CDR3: TGCGCCAGCAGCTCTGGGGCCCACTACGAGCAGTACATC. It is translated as CASSSGAHYEQYI.

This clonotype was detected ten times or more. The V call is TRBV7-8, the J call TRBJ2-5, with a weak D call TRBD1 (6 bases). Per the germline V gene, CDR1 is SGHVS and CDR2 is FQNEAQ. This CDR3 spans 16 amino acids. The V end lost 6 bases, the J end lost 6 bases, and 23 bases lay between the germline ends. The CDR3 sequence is CASSQEPGQPVQTQYF. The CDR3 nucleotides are TGTGCCAGCAGTCAAGAGCCGGGACAACCAGTACAGACCCAGTACTTC.

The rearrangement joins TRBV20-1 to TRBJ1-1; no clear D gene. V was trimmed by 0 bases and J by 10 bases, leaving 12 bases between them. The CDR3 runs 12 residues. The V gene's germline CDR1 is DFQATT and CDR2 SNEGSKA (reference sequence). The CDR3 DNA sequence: TGCAGTGCTAGAGATGTATTCCGGGGAGCTTTCTTT. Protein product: CSARDVFRGAFF.